Below are 31 T cell receptor beta chains sequenced from a single sample in a study of relationships among human T cell subsets. Regulatory T cells were selected from positively selected CD4+ cells using anti-CD25 beads. TCR alpha and beta CDR3s were amplified from mRNA by semiquantitative ARM-PCR. Tagged nested gene-specific primers were used first, then communal superprimers amplified exponentially. Each CDR3 protein is one row after TCRdb ran MiXCR on the multiplex PCR reads. The table lists roughly 15,000 distinct CDR3 sequences, 50% to 75% of them singletons. The sample was Tregs sorted from blood. The receptors stem from a middle-aged man in good health.

This clonotype came up a few times. This chain uses TRBV5-4 with TRBJ2-7, with 7 nucleotides matching TRBD2. The V gene end was trimmed by 0 bases and the J gene end by 3 bases; junction bases not matched to a gene: 6. Germline V gene data show CDR1 as SGHNT and CDR2 as YYREEE (reference sequence). The CDR3 is 15 residues long. The CDR3 sequence: CASSLEIGRSYEQYF. CDR3 DNA: TGTGCCAGCAGCTTGGAGATCGGGAGGAGCTACGAGCAGTACTTC.

The chain combines TRBV4-1 with TRBJ2-5; the match to TRBD2 covers 9 bases. The CDR3 length is 15 residues. J gave up 7 bases and V 0 bases, and 6 bases lay outside the gene matches. Germline CDR1 MGHRA, CDR2 YSYEKL. Here the CDR3 reads CASSQDGGGAGTQYF. CDR3 nucleotides: TGCGCCAGCAGCCAAGATGGCGGGGGGGCCGGGACCCAGTACTTC.

By sample fraction, this clonotype is medium-sized. This chain links TRBV11-2 with TRBJ1-5; a possible D gene is TRBD1 (5 bases). From germline, CDR1 is SGHAT and CDR2 FQNNGV. V lost 7 bases, J lost 0 bases, and 13 bases lay in between. The CDR3 extends over 15 amino acids. CDR3 residues: CASTEDNLSNQPQHF. The CDR3 DNA sequence: TGTGCCAGCACCGAGGACAACCTTAGCAATCAGCCCCAGCATTTT.

The gene calls are TRBV4-1 and TRBJ2-1; 8 bases agree with TRBD2. The V gene's germline CDR1 is MGHRA and CDR2 YSYEKL. The V segment lost 1 base and the J segment 4 bases; nucleotides outside the gene matches: 12. The CDR3 runs to 18 residues. The CDR3 loop reads CASSQVVGRVSGYNEQFF. The DNA for the CDR3 is TGCGCCAGCAGCCAAGTTGTCGGGAGGGTATCGGGTTACAATGAGCAGTTCTTC.

V is TRBV29-1 and J is TRBJ1-4; D ambiguous. Germline CDR1 and CDR2: SQVTM and ANQGSEA. CDR3 size: 12 residues. Trimming took 4 bases from V and 0 from J, leaving 3 bases between them. The CDR3 bases are TGCAGCGTTGTCGCAACTAATGAAAAACTGTTTTTT. Translated: CSVVATNEKLFF.

The table lists this clonotype with a few counts. This chain connects TRBV11-2 to TRBJ2-4, with TRBD1 matching 9 bases. CDR3 length: 15 amino acids. The V gene's germline CDR1 is SGHAT and CDR2 FQNNGV. With 5 bases clipped from V and 6 bases from J, the junction kept 8 bases outside the gene matches. CDR3: CASSLAGTGLNIQYF. DNA for the CDR3: TGTGCCAGCAGCCTTGCCGGGACAGGGCTAAACATTCAGTACTTC.

This clonotype was seen more than once but under ten times. The chain uses TRBV10-3 and TRBJ1-1, with D possibly matching TRBD1 (6 bases). This CDR3 comprises 12 residues. Germline V gives CDR1 ENHRY, CDR2 SYGVKD. Trimming shortened V by 8 bases and J by 6 bases, and 13 bases separated the two germline ends. DNA of the CDR3: TGTGCCATCGGACAGCCCGGCTCTGAAGCTTTCTTT. Translating it yields CAIGQPGSEAFF.

The rearrangement joins TRBV12-3 or TRBV12-4 to TRBJ1-5; D possibly corresponds to TRBD1 (5 bases). This CDR3 spans 15 amino acids. Trimming shortened V by 3 bases and J by 1 base, and 10 bases separated the two germline ends. The CDR3 sequence: CASSFGGSSNQPQHF. In nucleotides, the CDR3 is TGTGCCAGCAGTTTTGGGGGATCAAGCAATCAGCCCCAGCATTTT.

The chain couples TRBV7-6 to TRBJ2-7; possibly TRBD1 for D (7 bases). V shed 1 base and J shed 1 base, with 14 bases lying between them. The germline V gene encodes CDR1 SGHVS and CDR2 FNYEAQ. CDR3 length: 16 residues. CDR3 in amino acids: CASSLVAQGRSYEQYF. The DNA of the CDR3 is TGTGCCAGCAGCTTAGTCGCACAGGGGAGGTCCTACGAGCAGTACTTC.

J is TRBJ2-7 and V is TRBV28; 9 nucleotides agree with TRBD1. Germline CDR1 is MDHEN and CDR2 is SYDVKM. CDR3 length equals 16 residues. The V gene end was trimmed by 5 bases and the J gene end by 5 bases; junction bases not matched to a gene: 13. The CDR3: CASSPPDGTGMNEQYF. The CDR3 DNA reads as TGTGCCAGCAGTCCCCCGGACGGGACAGGGATGAACGAGCAGTACTTC. The full variable domain, in which reference TRBV28 and TRBJ2-7 provide the parts outside the CDR3, is DVKVTQSSRYLVKRTGEKVFLECVQDMDHENMFWYRQDPGLGLRLIYFSYDVKMKEKGDIPEGYSVSREKKERFSLILESASTNQTSMYLCASSPPDGTGMNEQYFGPGTRLTVT.

This chain uses TRBV10-2 with TRBJ1-1; no reliable D call. With 4 bases removed from V and 4 bases from J, the gap between germline ends came to 10 bases. Germline V gene data show CDR1 as WSHSY and CDR2 as SAAADI. The CDR3 covers 13 residues. The CDR3 loop reads CASSGGQATEAFF. The CDR3 coding sequence is TGCGCCAGCAGTGGTGGGCAGGCCACTGAAGCTTTCTTT.

This chain links TRBV30 with TRBJ1-1, with D hard to call. The germline V gene has CDR1 GTSNPN and CDR2 SVGIG (reference sequence). The CDR3 sequence is 13 residues long. V dropped 0 bases and J dropped 3 bases, with 8 bases sitting between them. The CDR3 DNA sequence: TGTGCCTGGAGTGTAGTCGAGGACACTGAAGCTTTCTTT. Its translation: CAWSVVEDTEAFF.

The table lists this clonotype with a few counts. CDR3 sequence (DNA): TGTGCCAGCTCACCGTGGGACGCGGGCTCTGGAAACACCATATATTTT. It is translated as CASSPWDAGSGNTIYF. This rearrangement joins TRBV18 to TRBJ1-3, with D possibly being TRBD1 (5 bases). V gave up 3 bases and J gave up 0 bases, with 12 bases separating them. Germline V gene lookup returns CDR1 KGHSH and CDR2 LQKENI. The CDR3 runs to 16 residues. Complete variable domain (other parts from reference TRBV18 and TRBJ1-3): NAGVMQNPRHLVRRRGQEARLRCSPMKGHSHVYWYRQLPEEGLKFMVYLQKENIIDESGMPKERFSAEFPKEGPSILRIQQVVRGDSAAYFCASSPWDAGSGNTIYFGEGSWLTVV.

This clonotype has just a few counts. The gene calls are TRBV30 and TRBJ1-1; D not resolved. CDR1 GTSNPN and CDR2 SVGIG come from the germline V gene (reference sequence). CDR3 size: 14 residues. Trimming pared 2 bases from V and 0 bases from J, leaving 10 bases between. CDR3 protein: CAWSLLPMNTEAFF. CDR3 nucleotide sequence: TGTGCCTGGAGTCTCCTTCCGATGAACACTGAAGCTTTCTTT.

This chain joins TRBV12-3 or TRBV12-4 and TRBJ2-3; D is possibly TRBD2 (6 bases). The CDR3 covers 14 residues. V was cut by 3 bases and J by 3 bases, with 10 bases left in between. CDR3 sequence reads: CASSFLAGTDTQYF. The CDR3 DNA reads as TGTGCCAGCAGTTTTCTCGCGGGAACAGATACGCAGTATTTT.

This rearrangement joins TRBV12-5 to TRBJ2-1; D remains unclear. V lost 1 base to trimming and J lost 8 bases, with 15 bases between them. From germline, CDR1 is LGHNT and CDR2 FRNRAP. The length of the CDR3 is 15 residues. The CDR3 sequence is CASGLGPPTGDEQFF. Written as DNA, the CDR3 is TGTGCTAGTGGTTTGGGGCCTCCTACGGGCGATGAGCAGTTCTTC.

The chain has TRBV20-1 and TRBJ1-4, with 7 bases lining up with TRBD1. The CDR3 has 14 amino acids. Germline lookup yields CDR1 DFQATT and CDR2 SNEGSKA (reference sequence). Trimming at V came to 0 bases and at J to 8 bases, leaving 6 bases not matched to a gene. CDR3 bases: TGCAGTGCTAGAGAGGCGACAGGGTCCGAAAAACTGTTTTTT. Amino acid sequence: CSAREATGSEKLFF.

On this clonotype: The CDR3 carries no conserved terminal phenylalanine or tryptophan, so it likely arises from a read error. The chain couples TRBV11-2 to TRBJ1-5; 8 positions agree with TRBD1. The junction had 2 bases not matched to a gene; V was cut back by 5 bases and J by 5 bases. CDR1 is SGHAT and CDR2 is FQNNGV in the germline V gene. The CDR3 contains 13 residues. Here the CDR3 DNA reads TGTGCCAGCAGCCTACAGGGGGATCAGCCCCAGCATTCT. It translates to CASSLQGDQPQHS.

The rearrangement links TRBV5-1 to TRBJ2-3; D gene uncertain. Germline V lookup: CDR1 SGHRS, CDR2 YFSETQ. This CDR3 is built from 15 residues. V dropped 5 bases and J dropped 4 bases, with 17 bases sitting between them. CDR3 protein: CASRRAPNYADTQYF. The CDR3 DNA follows: TGCGCCAGCAGAAGGGCACCCAATTATGCAGATACGCAGTATTTT.

This clonotype has just a few counts. The chain uses TRBV6-6 and TRBJ1-2; TRBD1 matches 9 bases. V was pared by 7 bases and J by 7 bases, with 22 bases of the junction left unmatched. The CDR3 has 18 residues. Looked up from germline, CDR1 is MNHNY and CDR2 is SVGAGI (reference sequence). The CDR3 region is CASTLPGDTKTGGSGYTF. In DNA form, the CDR3 reads TGTGCCAGCACACTACCCGGGGATACCAAAACAGGGGGCAGTGGCTACACCTTC.

This clonotype appeared a few times. J is TRBJ2-5 and V is TRBV29-1; TRBD1 matches 7 bases. Trimming removed 8 bases from V and 1 base from J; junction bases left unmatched: 7. The CDR3 consists of 13 residues. Germline lookup yields CDR1 SQVTM and CDR2 ANQGSEA. The CDR3: CSSNGQVQETQYF. As DNA, the CDR3 is TGCAGCTCCAACGGACAGGTCCAAGAGACCCAGTACTTC.

The rearrangement uses TRBV6-6 and TRBJ2-7; D is undetermined. The CDR3 is made up of 15 amino acids. Germline-derived CDR1 and CDR2 are MNHNY and SVGAGI (reference sequence). V lost 2 bases to trimming and J lost 2 bases, with 13 bases between them. This chain's CDR3 is CASSYSLQRAYEQYF. CDR3 in DNA: TGTGCCAGCAGTTACAGTCTCCAGCGAGCCTACGAGCAGTACTTC.

This clonotype appeared once. The CDR3 region is CASSKFSTGEFEQYF. CDR3 nucleotides: TGTGCCAGCAGTAAGTTCTCGACAGGGGAATTCGAGCAGTACTTC. The V gene is TRBV6-5, the J gene TRBJ2-7, with 8 bases identical to TRBD1. This CDR3 has 15 residues. Germline V gene data show CDR1 as MNHEY and CDR2 as SVGAGI. The J segment lost 6 bases and the V segment lost 5 bases, leaving 12 bases of the junction unmatched.

Only a few counts were recorded for this clonotype. The rearrangement joins TRBV20-1 to TRBJ1-1; D is possibly TRBD1 (6 bases). CDR3 length equals 14 residues. V was trimmed by 0 bases and J by 1 base, leaving 9 bases between them. Germline V gene lookup returns CDR1 DFQATT and CDR2 SNEGSKA (reference sequence). CDR3: CSARDLGQNTEAFF. The CDR3 DNA follows: TGCAGTGCTAGAGATCTGGGACAGAACACTGAAGCTTTCTTT.

This chain joins TRBV5-1 and TRBJ2-5, with 8 positions matching TRBD2. The CDR3 loop spans 13 amino acids. V lost 4 bases to trimming and J lost 5 bases; unmatched junction nucleotides: 4. Germline CDR1 reads SGHRS; CDR2 reads YFSETQ. CDR3 DNA: TGCGCCAGCAGCACCGGACTAGCTGAGACCCAGTACTTC. This gives the protein CASSTGLAETQYF.

Regarding this clonotype: An end of the junction differs from the germline gene, which may be a read error. V is TRBV27 and J is TRBJ2-2, with D unclear. Germline V gene lookup returns CDR1 MNHEY and CDR2 SMNVEV (reference sequence). The CDR3 totals 20 residues. The CDR3 is CASGFLQTRFSSANTGELFF. The CDR3 coding sequence is TGTGCCAGCGGTTTCCTCCAGACAAGGTTCTCCTCCGCGAACACCGGGGAGCTGTTTTTT.

This chain connects TRBV28 to TRBJ2-7; possibly TRBD2 for D (5 bases). V lost 2 bases, J lost 4 bases, and 24 bases lay in between. The CDR3 consists of 18 residues. CDR1 and CDR2 (germline): MDHEN, SYDVKM. CDR3 protein: CASSLAYSPGSGAYEQYF. The CDR3 DNA reads TGTGCCAGCAGTTTAGCCTACTCCCCGGGAAGTGGAGCTTACGAGCAGTACTTC.

The rearrangement links TRBV7-9 to TRBJ1-3, with D unclear. Trimming stripped 5 bases from V and 0 bases from J, with 11 bases between. The CDR3 covers 15 residues. From germline, CDR1 is SEHNR and CDR2 FQNEAQ (reference sequence). The CDR3 protein is CASSRGRASGNTIYF. CDR3 nucleotides: TGTGCCAGCAGCCGCGGGAGGGCCTCTGGAAACACCATATATTTT.

In its sample, this clonotype was seen a few times. The chain joins TRBV7-8 to TRBJ1-5; a weak D match, TRBD1 (6 bases). The germline gives CDR1 SGHVS, CDR2 FQNEAQ. The CDR3 has 18 amino acids. The V and J ends lost 4 bases and 5 bases respectively, with 24 bases between them. The CDR3 is CASSSLPPGHGVYQPQHF. For the CDR3, the DNA is TGTGCCAGCAGCTCACTACCGCCGGGACATGGAGTCTATCAGCCCCAGCATTTT.

This clonotype is classed as medium-sized (0.01 to 0.1%). The chain has TRBV11-2 and TRBJ2-7, with unresolved D. There are 14 residues in the CDR3. Per the germline V gene, CDR1 is SGHAT and CDR2 is FQNNGV. V lost 1 base, J lost 2 bases, and 9 bases lay in between. CDR3 region: CASSLVLRAYEQYF. Here the CDR3 DNA reads TGTGCCAGCAGCTTAGTGTTAAGGGCCTACGAGCAGTACTTC.

V gene TRBV20-1 combines with J gene TRBJ2-1, with TRBD2 matching over 9 bases. This CDR3 spans 11 amino acids. Germline-derived CDR1 and CDR2 are DFQATT and SNEGSKA (reference sequence). Trimming removed 4 bases from V and 10 bases from J; junction bases left unmatched: 2. In DNA form, the CDR3 reads TGCAGTGCTACCGGACTAGCGGAGCAGTTCTTC. Protein sequence: CSATGLAEQFF.